A selection of T cell receptor beta chains follows, all from one sample in a study of cytomegalovirus exposure and HLA in healthy donors. Measured with immunoSEQ multiplex PCR; TCRdb has only the in-frame clones, and not every one. The sample gives around 210,000 clones, 70% to 90% of which show up once; 0.24% is in the top ten. What was sequenced was PBMCs. These receptors originate from a girl aged 2 to 10 in good health and CMV-seronegative. CDR3s include the opening cysteine and the closing phenylalanine or tryptophan. The order of the fields is D gene, V gene, J gene, clone size, CDR3 protein, CDR3 DNA. D genes are given only for firm matches. Clone size, where shown, is once, few, many, or a class for clones that have expanded.

d_gene: TRBD2
v_gene: TRBV2
j_gene: TRBJ2-3
abundance: .
CDR3aa: CASSEQRGPGDTQYF
CDR3nt: TGTGCCAGCAGTGAACAGCGGGGGCCGGGAGATACGCAGTATTTT

d_gene: .
v_gene: TRBV7-3
j_gene: TRBJ2-6
abundance: .
CDR3aa: CASSLTAGHSGANVLTF
CDR3nt: TGTGCCAGCAGCTTAACAGCAGGGCACTCTGGGGCCAACGTCCTGACTTTC

d_gene: .
v_gene: TRBV11-2
j_gene: TRBJ1-2
abundance: .
CDR3aa: CASSFSANYGYTF
CDR3nt: TGTGCCAGCAGCTTCTCAGCTAACTATGGCTACACCTTC

d_gene: .
v_gene: TRBV14
j_gene: TRBJ1-2
abundance: few
CDR3aa: CASSRGTYGYTF
CDR3nt: TGTGCCAGCAGCCGAGGAACTTATGGCTACACCTTC

d_gene: .
v_gene: TRBV15
j_gene: TRBJ2-4
abundance: .
CDR3aa: CATSRDSTGAKNIQYF
CDR3nt: TGTGCCACCAGCAGAGATTCCACAGGAGCCAAAAACATTCAGTACTTC

d_gene: TRBD2
v_gene: TRBV19
j_gene: TRBJ2-1
abundance: .
CDR3aa: CASNRGLVISNEQFF
CDR3nt: TGTGCCAGTAACCGGGGACTAGTAATATCAAATGAGCAGTTCTTC

d_gene: TRBD1
v_gene: TRBV6-5
j_gene: TRBJ1-4
abundance: .
CDR3aa: CASSRTGVTNEKLFF
CDR3nt: TGTGCCAGCAGTCGGACAGGGGTTACTAATGAAAAACTGTTTTTT

d_gene: TRBD1
v_gene: TRBV6-5
j_gene: TRBJ2-7
abundance: once
CDR3aa: CASSYARGPYEQYF
CDR3nt: TGTGCCAGCAGTTACGCGAGGGGGCCCTACGAGCAGTACTTC

d_gene: .
v_gene: TRBV27
j_gene: TRBJ2-7
abundance: few
CDR3aa: CASSLASRYEQYF
CDR3nt: TGTGCCAGCAGTTTAGCCAGCAGGTACGAGCAGTACTTC

d_gene: TRBD1
v_gene: TRBV4-1
j_gene: TRBJ2-1
abundance: .
CDR3aa: CASSSVQGAGYNEQFF
CDR3nt: TGCGCCAGCAGCTCCGTACAGGGGGCAGGCTACAATGAGCAGTTCTTC

d_gene: .
v_gene: TRBV7-6
j_gene: TRBJ2-2
abundance: .
CDR3aa: CASSLARNTGELFF
CDR3nt: TGTGCCAGCAGCTTAGCGAGGAACACCGGGGAGCTGTTTTTT

d_gene: TRBD2
v_gene: TRBV11-2
j_gene: TRBJ2-5
abundance: .
CDR3aa: CASSFSGTPETQYF
CDR3nt: TGTGCCAGCAGTTTTAGCGGGACCCCGGAGACCCAGTACTTC

d_gene: TRBD1
v_gene: TRBV7-2
j_gene: TRBJ2-5
abundance: .
CDR3aa: CASSSGQGSLETQYF
CDR3nt: TGTGCCAGCAGCTCGGGACAGGGGTCCCTGGAGACCCAGTACTTC

d_gene: TRBD1
v_gene: TRBV5-1
j_gene: TRBJ2-5
abundance: .
CDR3aa: CASSSDRGQETQYF
CDR3nt: TGCGCCAGCAGTTCGGACAGGGGACAAGAGACCCAGTACTTC

d_gene: TRBD2
v_gene: TRBV7-6
j_gene: TRBJ2-3
abundance: .
CDR3aa: CASRLAGGTDTQYF
CDR3nt: TGTGCCAGCAGGTTAGCGGGCGGCACAGATACGCAGTATTTT

d_gene: .
v_gene: TRBV7-9
j_gene: TRBJ2-7
abundance: .
CDR3aa: CASSLVGGVFYEQYF
CDR3nt: TGTGCCAGCAGCTTAGTAGGGGGAGTCTTCTACGAGCAGTACTTC

d_gene: .
v_gene: TRBV6-5
j_gene: TRBJ1-6
abundance: .
CDR3aa: CASSYFRDSPLHF
CDR3nt: TGTGCCAGCAGTTACTTCAGGGATTCACCCCTCCACTTT